The 13 T cell receptor beta chains below all came from one sample that was sequenced in a study of T cell changes during pregnancy in multiple sclerosis. Libraries were prepared by immunoSEQ multiplex PCR; TCRdb keeps only in-frame clonotypes and omits some of them. The sample has about 50,000 clones, almost 95% seen once; the top ten hold around 0.74%. The source material was CD4+ T cells from peripheral blood mononuclear cells, sampled in the third trimester of pregnancy. The receptors shown here come from a female donor with multiple sclerosis, enrolled in a pregnancy study.

This chain links TRBV5-4 with TRBJ2-7, with 9 nucleotides matching TRBD1. Per the germline V gene, CDR1 is SGHNT and CDR2 is YYREEE (reference sequence). J was trimmed by 2 bases and V by 3 bases; bases with no gene match: 6. This CDR3 contains 15 residues. The CDR3 sequence: CASSSTGTGPYEQYF. CDR3 sequence (DNA): TGTGCCAGCAGCTCAACCGGGACAGGGCCCTACGAGCAGTACTTC.

V usage is TRBV9 and J usage is TRBJ1-3; 12 bases align to TRBD1. From germline, CDR1 is SGDLS and CDR2 YYNGEE. J lost 8 bases, V lost 3 bases, and 3 bases had no gene match. The length of the CDR3 is 14 residues. The CDR3 coding sequence is TGTGCCAGCAGCGCGGGACAGGGGGCGTACACCATATATTTT. Translated, it gives CASSAGQGAYTIYF.

The chain recombines TRBV4-2 with TRBJ2-7; 7 nucleotides align to TRBD2. This CDR3 region has 16 residues. Germline V CDR1 and CDR2: LGHNA, YNFKEQ. V was pared by 0 bases and J by 2 bases, with 7 bases of the junction left unmatched. CDR3 coding DNA: TGTGCCAGCAGCCAAGAGGTTGCAGGGAGGGCCTACGAGCAGTACTTC. It translates to CASSQEVAGRAYEQYF.

In DNA, the CDR3 is TGCGCCAGCAGCCTACAGGGGACCACCTACGAGCAGTACTTC. Its translation: CASSLQGTTYEQYF. This chain joins TRBV4-3 and TRBJ2-7, with TRBD1 identical over 7 bases. V shed 4 bases and J 2 bases; nucleotides not matched to a gene: 5. There are 14 residues in the CDR3. Per the germline V gene, CDR1 is LGHNA and CDR2 is YSLEER.

This clone was detected once. This rearrangement joins TRBV30 to TRBJ2-5, with D possibly TRBD2 on 5 matching bases. CDR1 and CDR2 from the germline V gene are GTSNPN and SVGIG (reference sequence). The CDR3 contains 17 residues. V was clipped by 0 bases and J by 4 bases, with 21 bases between them. CDR3 sequence: CAWSVVTPGIFGETQYF. The CDR3 DNA reads as TGTGCCTGGAGTGTAGTGACCCCGGGGATATTTGGAGAGACCCAGTACTTC.

This chain joins TRBV29-1 and TRBJ1-2, with D tentatively TRBD1 (5 bases). The germline V gene encodes CDR1 SQVTM and CDR2 ANQGSEA. This CDR3 has 13 residues. V shed 4 bases and J shed 4 bases, with 13 bases lying between them. The CDR3 is CSVVKATAYGYTF. Written as DNA, the CDR3 is TGCAGCGTTGTTAAGGCGACAGCCTATGGCTACACCTTC.

The table lists this clone with a count of one. The chain links TRBV5-4 to TRBJ2-3; possibly TRBD1 for D (7 bases). Germline assignment: CDR1 SGHNT and CDR2 YYREEE (reference sequence). The CDR3 totals 15 residues. V lost 2 bases, J lost 6 bases, and 16 bases lay in between. CDR3 coding DNA: TGTGCCAGCAGCTTCCGACAGGGCGGGGCGGATACGCAGTATTTT. It yields the protein CASSFRQGGADTQYF. The whole variable domain, remainder taken from reference TRBV5-4 and TRBJ2-3, is ETGVTQSPTHLIKTRGQQVTLRCSSQSGHNTVSWYQQALGQGPQFIFQYYREEENGRGNFPPRFSGLQFPNYSSELNVNALELDDSALYLCASSFRQGGADTQYFGPGTRLTVL.

The chain links TRBV6-1 to TRBJ2-7, with TRBD1 identical over 10 bases. The CDR3 has 14 amino acids. Per germline, CDR1 MNHNS and CDR2 SASEGT. V lost 6 bases and J lost 2; bases outside the gene matches: 4. CDR3 residues: CASRATGGPYEQYF. The CDR3, as DNA: TGTGCCAGCAGGGCGACAGGGGGCCCCTACGAGCAGTACTTC.

This clone was counted a single time. V is TRBV11-2 and J is TRBJ2-3; 9 bases are a match to TRBD2. V lost 0 bases and J lost 8; bases outside the gene matches: 18. Germline CDR1 reads SGHAT; CDR2 reads FQNNGV. The CDR3 has 19 residues. CDR3 coding DNA: TGTGCCAGCAGCTTAGATCACCCCGGCGGAGTAGCGGGGGACCGTACGCAGTATTTT. Residues: CASSLDHPGGVAGDRTQYF. The full variable domain, in which reference TRBV11-2 and TRBJ2-3 provide the parts outside the CDR3, is EAGVAQSPRYKIIEKRQSVAFWCNPISGHATLYWYQQILGQGPKLLIQFQNNGVVDDSQLPKDRFSAERLKGVDSTLKIQPAKLEDSAVYLCASSLDHPGGVAGDRTQYFGPGTRLTVL.

This sequence joins TRBV19 and TRBJ2-6, with D perhaps TRBD2 (6 bases). Germline V gene lookup returns CDR1 LNHDA and CDR2 SQIVND (reference sequence). V lost 6 bases and J 0 bases, leaving 12 bases between the germline ends. The CDR3 spans 16 residues. The CDR3 is CASRAGRTSGANVLTF. The CDR3 nucleotides read TGTGCCAGTAGGGCGGGACGGACCTCTGGGGCCAACGTCCTGACTTTC.

V is TRBV7-2 and J is TRBJ1-5, with TRBD1 identical over 10 bases. This CDR3 comprises 14 residues. Germline CDR1 is SGHTA and CDR2 is FQGNSA. V gave up 5 bases and J gave up 4 bases; unmatched junction bases: 2. CDR3 protein: CASSQGQGNQPQHF. The DNA for the CDR3 is TGTGCCAGCAGCCAGGGACAGGGGAATCAGCCCCAGCATTTT.

This chain joins TRBV6-6 and TRBJ2-1, with D tentatively TRBD2 (6 bases). The CDR3 loop spans 15 amino acids. Trimming shortened V by 6 bases and J by 4 bases, and 16 bases separated the two germline ends. CDR1 is MNHNY and CDR2 is SVGAGI in the germline V gene (reference sequence). Here the CDR3 DNA reads TGTGCCAGCAGGCCTACTAGCCGTTCTTACAATGAGCAGTTCTTC. This translates into CASRPTSRSYNEQFF.

The CDR3 loop reads CATQPGRGNTEAFF. The CDR3 coding sequence is TGTGCCACACAGCCCGGCAGGGGGAACACTGAAGCTTTCTTT. The genes are TRBV7-9 and TRBJ1-1; a weak D match, TRBD1 (6 bases). Trimming removed 10 bases from V and 1 base from J, with 16 bases in between. CDR3 length: 14 amino acids. CDR1 is SEHNR and CDR2 is FQNEAQ in the germline V gene (reference sequence).